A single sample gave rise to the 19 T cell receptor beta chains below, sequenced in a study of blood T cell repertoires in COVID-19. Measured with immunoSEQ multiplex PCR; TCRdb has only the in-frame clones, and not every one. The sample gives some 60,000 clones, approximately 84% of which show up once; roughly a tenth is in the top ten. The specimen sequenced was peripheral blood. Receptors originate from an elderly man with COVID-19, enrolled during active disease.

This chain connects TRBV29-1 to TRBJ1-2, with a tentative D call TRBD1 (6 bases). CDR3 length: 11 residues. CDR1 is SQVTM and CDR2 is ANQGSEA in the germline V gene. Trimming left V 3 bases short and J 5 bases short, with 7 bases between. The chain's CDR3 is CSVDRGYGYTF. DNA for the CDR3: TGCAGCGTTGACAGGGGTTATGGCTACACCTTC.

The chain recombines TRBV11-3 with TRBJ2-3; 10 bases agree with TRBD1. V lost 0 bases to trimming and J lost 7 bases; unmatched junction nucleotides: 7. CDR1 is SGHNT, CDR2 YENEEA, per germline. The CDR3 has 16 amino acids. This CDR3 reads CASSLETGGKVNTQYF. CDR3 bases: TGTGCCAGCAGCTTAGAGACAGGGGGCAAAGTGAATACGCAGTATTTT.

CDR3 sequence (DNA): TGTGCCAGTAGTCGAGGGACAAGTGGCTACACCTTC. This gives the protein CASSRGTSGYTF. The chain employs TRBV19 and TRBJ1-2; D may be TRBD1 (6 bases). V lost 5 bases and J lost 7, with 11 bases in between. The CDR3 has 12 residues. Looked up from germline, CDR1 is LNHDA and CDR2 is SQIVND (reference sequence).

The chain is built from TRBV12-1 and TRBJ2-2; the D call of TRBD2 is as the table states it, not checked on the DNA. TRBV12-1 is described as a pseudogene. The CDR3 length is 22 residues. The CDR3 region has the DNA TGTGCCAGCAGCCCACGTAAGGCGGATGAGACTAGCGGGGCCCGGAACACCGGGGAGCTGTTTTTT. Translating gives CASSPRKADETSGARNTGELFF.

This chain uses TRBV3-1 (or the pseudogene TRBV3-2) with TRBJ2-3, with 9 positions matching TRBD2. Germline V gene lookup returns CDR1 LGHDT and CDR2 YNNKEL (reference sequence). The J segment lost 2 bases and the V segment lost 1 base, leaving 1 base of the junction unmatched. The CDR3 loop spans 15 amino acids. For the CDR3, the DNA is TGTGCCAGCAGCCAAGCTAGCGGGGTCACAGATACGCAGTATTTT. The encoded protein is CASSQASGVTDTQYF.

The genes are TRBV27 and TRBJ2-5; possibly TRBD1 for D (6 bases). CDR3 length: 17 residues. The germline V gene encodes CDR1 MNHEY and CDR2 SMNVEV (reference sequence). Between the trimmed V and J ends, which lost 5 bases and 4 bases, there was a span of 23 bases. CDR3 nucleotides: TGTGCCAGCAGTCCCACCAAGTCGACAGGTGTTGGAGAGACCCAGTACTTC. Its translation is CASSPTKSTGVGETQYF.

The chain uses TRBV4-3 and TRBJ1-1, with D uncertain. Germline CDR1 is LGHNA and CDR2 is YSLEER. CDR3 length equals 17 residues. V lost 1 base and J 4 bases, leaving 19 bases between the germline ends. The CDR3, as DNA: TGCGCCAGCAGCCAAGGACTAAGGGTAGGGATGGGCACTGAAGCTTTCTTT. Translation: CASSQGLRVGMGTEAFF.

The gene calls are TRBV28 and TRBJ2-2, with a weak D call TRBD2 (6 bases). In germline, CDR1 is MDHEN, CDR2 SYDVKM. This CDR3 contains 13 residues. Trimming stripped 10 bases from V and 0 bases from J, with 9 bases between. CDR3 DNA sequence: TGTGCCACCGGGGGTCCGAACACCGGGGAGCTGTTTTTT. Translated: CATGGPNTGELFF. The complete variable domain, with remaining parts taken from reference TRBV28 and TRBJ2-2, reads DVKVTQSSRYLVKRTGEKVFLECVQDMDHENMFWYRQDPGLGLRLIYFSYDVKMKEKGDIPEGYSVSREKKERFSLILESASTNQTSMYLCATGGPNTGELFFGEGSRLTVL.

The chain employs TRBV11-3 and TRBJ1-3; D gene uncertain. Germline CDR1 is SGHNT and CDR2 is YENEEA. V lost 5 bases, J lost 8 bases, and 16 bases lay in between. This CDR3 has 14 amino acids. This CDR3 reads CASSPGTNTDTIYF. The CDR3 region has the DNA TGTGCCAGCAGCCCCGGCACCAATACAGACACCATATATTTT.

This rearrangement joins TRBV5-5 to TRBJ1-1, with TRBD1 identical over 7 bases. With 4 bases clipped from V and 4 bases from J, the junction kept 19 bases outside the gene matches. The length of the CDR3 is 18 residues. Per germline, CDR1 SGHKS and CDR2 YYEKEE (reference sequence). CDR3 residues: CASSPPQGLSPMGTEAFF. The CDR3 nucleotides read TGTGCCAGCAGCCCCCCACAGGGGCTTAGCCCCATGGGCACTGAAGCTTTCTTT.

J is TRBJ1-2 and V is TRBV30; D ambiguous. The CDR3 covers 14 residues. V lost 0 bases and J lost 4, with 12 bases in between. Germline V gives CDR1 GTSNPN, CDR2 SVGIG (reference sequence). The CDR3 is CAWSVSGNRYGYTF. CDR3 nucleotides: TGTGCCTGGAGTGTCTCCGGTAACCGCTATGGCTACACCTTC.

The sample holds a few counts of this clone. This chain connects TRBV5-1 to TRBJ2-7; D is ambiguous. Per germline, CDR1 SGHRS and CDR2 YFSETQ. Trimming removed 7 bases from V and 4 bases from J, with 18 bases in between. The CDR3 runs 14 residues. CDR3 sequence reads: CASGPTISSYEQYF. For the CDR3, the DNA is TGCGCCAGCGGCCCGACAATATCATCTTACGAGCAGTACTTC.

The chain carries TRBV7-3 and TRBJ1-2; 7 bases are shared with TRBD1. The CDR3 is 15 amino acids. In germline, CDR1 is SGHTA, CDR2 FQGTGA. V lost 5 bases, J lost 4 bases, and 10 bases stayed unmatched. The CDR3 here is CASSPQGTAGYGYTF. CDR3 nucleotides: TGTGCCAGCAGCCCGCAAGGGACAGCGGGCTATGGCTACACCTTC.

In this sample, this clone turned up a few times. CDR3 in DNA: TGTGCCTGGAGTGAGACAGGGGGCTACGAGCAGTACGTC. This codes for CAWSETGGYEQYV. The J gene is TRBJ2-7, the V gene TRBV30; the match to TRBD1 covers 9 bases. V shed 1 base and J 3 bases; nucleotides not matched to a gene: 1. CDR1 and CDR2 (germline): GTSNPN, SVGIG (reference sequence). The CDR3 runs to 13 residues.

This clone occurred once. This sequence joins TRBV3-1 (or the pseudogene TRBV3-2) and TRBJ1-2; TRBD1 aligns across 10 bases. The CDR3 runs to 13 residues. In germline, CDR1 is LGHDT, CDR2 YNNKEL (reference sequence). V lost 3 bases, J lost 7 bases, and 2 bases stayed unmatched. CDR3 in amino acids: CASSQGTGVGYTF. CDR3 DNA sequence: TGTGCCAGCAGCCAGGGGACAGGGGTTGGCTACACCTTC.

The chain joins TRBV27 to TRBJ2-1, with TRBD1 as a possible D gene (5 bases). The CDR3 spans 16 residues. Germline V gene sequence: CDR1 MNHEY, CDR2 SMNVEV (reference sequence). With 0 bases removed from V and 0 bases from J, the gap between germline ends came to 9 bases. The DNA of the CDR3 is TGTGCCAGCAGTTTATCTTCAGGGAACTCCTACAATGAGCAGTTCTTC. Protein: CASSLSSGNSYNEQFF.

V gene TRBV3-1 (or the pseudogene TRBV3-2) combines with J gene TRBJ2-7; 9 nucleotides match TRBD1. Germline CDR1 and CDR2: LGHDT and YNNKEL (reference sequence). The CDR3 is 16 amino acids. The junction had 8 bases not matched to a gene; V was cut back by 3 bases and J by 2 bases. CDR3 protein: CASSHEAGTGTYEQYF. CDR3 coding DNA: TGTGCCAGCAGCCACGAGGCGGGGACAGGGACCTACGAGCAGTACTTC.

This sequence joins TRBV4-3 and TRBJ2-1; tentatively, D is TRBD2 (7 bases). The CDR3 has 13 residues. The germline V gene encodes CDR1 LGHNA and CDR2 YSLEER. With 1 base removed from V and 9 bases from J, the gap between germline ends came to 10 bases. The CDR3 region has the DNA TGCGCCAGCAGCCAAGTAAGGGGGGGTGAGCAGTTCTTC. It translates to CASSQVRGGEQFF.

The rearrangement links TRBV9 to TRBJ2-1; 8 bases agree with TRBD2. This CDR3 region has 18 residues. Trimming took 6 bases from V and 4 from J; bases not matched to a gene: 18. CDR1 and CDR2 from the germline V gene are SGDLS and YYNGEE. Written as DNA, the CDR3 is TGTGCCAGCACCCAACCGGGGGGGCGTCTGGCCCCATACAATGAGCAGTTCTTC. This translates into CASTQPGGRLAPYNEQFF.